This T cell receptor (beta chain) stems from a study of T cells after yellow fever vaccination. Overall study: Fractions with few cells were prepared using SMART-Seq v4 Ultra Low Input.

Notes on the study in general: After the booster, about 95% of CD4 and about 90% of CD8 primary-response clones were re-detected.

Production of TCR cDNA was by 5'RACE template switching, which also added a universal primer site and UMIs. A single record per CDR3 protein comes from TCRdb applying MiXCR to the 5' RACE reads. Of 300,000 or so distinct CDR3 sequences listed, 3% to 4.5% are singletons. The germline V gene has CDR1 SGHTA and CDR2 FQGNSA. V lost 0 bases and J 4 bases, leaving 9 bases between the germline ends. There are 14 residues in the CDR3. The table lists this clonotype with a few counts. Antigen unknown. Here the sequenced sample was PBMCs, taken 5 days after the yellow fever booster vaccination. The rearrangement links TRBV7-2 to TRBJ1-2, with D possibly TRBD1 on 5 matching bases. The source is a man between 18 and 35 years old who received the YFV17D yellow fever vaccine. DNA of the CDR3: TGTGCCAGCAGCTTAGCGAGGGGAGGCTATGGCTACACCTTC. This codes for CASSLARGGYGYTF.